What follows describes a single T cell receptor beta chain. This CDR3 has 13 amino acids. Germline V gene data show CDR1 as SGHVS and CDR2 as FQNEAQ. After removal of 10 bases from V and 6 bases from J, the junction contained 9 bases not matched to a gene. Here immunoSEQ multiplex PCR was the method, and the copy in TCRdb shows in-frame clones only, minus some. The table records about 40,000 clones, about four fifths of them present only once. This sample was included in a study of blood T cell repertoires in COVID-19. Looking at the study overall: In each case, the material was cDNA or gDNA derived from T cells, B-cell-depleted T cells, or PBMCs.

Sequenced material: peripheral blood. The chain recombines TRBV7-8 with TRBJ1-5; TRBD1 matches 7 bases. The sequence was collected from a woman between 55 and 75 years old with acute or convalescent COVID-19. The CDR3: CATRQGQAQPQHF. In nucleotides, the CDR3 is TGTGCCACCCGACAGGGTCAGGCTCAGCCCCAGCATTTT. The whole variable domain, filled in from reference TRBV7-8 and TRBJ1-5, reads GAGVSQSPRYKVAKRGQDVALRCDPISGHVSLFWYQQALGQGPEFLTYFQNEAQLDKSGLPSDRFFAERPEGSVSTLKIQRTQQEDSAVYLCATRQGQAQPQHFGDGTRLSIL.